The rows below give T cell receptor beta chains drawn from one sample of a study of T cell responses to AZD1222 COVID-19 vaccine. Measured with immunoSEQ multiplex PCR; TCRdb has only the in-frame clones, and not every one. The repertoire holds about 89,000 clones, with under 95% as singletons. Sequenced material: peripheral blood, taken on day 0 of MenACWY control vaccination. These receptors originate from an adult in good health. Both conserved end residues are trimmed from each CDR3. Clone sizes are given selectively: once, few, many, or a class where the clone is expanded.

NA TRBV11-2 ASSLGHTGGSYGYT
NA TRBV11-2 ASSPQGPGNQPQH
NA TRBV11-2 ASSLAGTNPYEQY
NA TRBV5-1 ASSPAPGQPYEQY
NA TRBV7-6 ASSLANGRTDTQY
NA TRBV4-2 ASSQDRGASGHYNEQF
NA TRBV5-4 ASSRTGTLSYEQY
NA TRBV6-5 AGSPGTSGTNEQF
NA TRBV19 ATRQGGSGANVLT
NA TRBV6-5 ASRFTLTGELF
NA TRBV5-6 ASSLRTSGGGETQY
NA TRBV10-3 AISGGGAGEKLF
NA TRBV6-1 ASSESGQLNEKLF
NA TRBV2 ASRDRGFQPQH
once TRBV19 ATGENSYEQY
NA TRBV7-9 ASSLVTGPLETQY
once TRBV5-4 ASSSPSGLHNEQF
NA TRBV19 ASGIRDTEAF
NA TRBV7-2 ASSWDPQTHEQY
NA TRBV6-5 ASNELAGEQF
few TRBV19 ASTPLGTGGNTEAF
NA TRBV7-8 ASSLISSTDTQY
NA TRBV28 ASSDQGPSNQPQH
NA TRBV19 ASTLMTGGAAEAF
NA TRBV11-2 ASSLHRGNEKLF
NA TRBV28 ASSLVGGRREAF
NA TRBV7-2 ASSLRSNQPQH
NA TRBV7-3 ASSLISVNTGELF
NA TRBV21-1 ASSKEPGRPKELF
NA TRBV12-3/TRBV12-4 ASRGQGVGPQH
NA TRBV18 ASSPPSRSTYEQY
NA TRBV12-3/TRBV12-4 ASSGQGGDTQY
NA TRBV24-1 ATSDAGTGSHEQY
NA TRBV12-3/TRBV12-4 ASSHTGDFEAF
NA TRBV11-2 ASSLGGLARLAKNIQY
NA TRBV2 ASWGGVLSGNTIY
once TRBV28 ASSLWGAEAF
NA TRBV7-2 ASRPAGARETQY
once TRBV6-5 ASSGTSGSSYEQY
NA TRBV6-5 ASRTEGRRIYGYT
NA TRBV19 ASSIGTSGGQETQY
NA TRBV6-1 ASSEALGRGGYGYT
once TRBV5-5 ASSLPEAYEQY
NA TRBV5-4 ASNNNTEAF
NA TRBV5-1 ASSIGTGGLNTEAF
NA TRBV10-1 ASSAGSGGQPQH
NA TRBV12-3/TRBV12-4 ASSRTGGGYT
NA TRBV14 ASSLRGGTGNTEAF
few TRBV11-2 ASSVTGNTGELF
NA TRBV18 ASSRSSGTTGEQY
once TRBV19 ASSITSGTGELF
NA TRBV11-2 ASAREASSYEQY
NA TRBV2 ASERTAGNTEAF
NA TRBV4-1 ASSQEDQGSNYGYT
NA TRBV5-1 ASSPLEGGPLETQY